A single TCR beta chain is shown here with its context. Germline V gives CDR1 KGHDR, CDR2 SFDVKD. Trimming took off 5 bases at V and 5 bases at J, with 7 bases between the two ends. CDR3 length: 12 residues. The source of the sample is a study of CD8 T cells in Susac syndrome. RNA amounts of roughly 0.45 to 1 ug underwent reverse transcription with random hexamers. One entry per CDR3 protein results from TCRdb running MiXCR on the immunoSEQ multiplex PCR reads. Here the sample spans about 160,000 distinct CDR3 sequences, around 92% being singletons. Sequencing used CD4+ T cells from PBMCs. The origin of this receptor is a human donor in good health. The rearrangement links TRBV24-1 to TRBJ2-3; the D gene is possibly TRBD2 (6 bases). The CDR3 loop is CATSAGEDTQYF. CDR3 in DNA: TGTGCCACCAGTGCGGGGGAAGATACGCAGTATTTT.